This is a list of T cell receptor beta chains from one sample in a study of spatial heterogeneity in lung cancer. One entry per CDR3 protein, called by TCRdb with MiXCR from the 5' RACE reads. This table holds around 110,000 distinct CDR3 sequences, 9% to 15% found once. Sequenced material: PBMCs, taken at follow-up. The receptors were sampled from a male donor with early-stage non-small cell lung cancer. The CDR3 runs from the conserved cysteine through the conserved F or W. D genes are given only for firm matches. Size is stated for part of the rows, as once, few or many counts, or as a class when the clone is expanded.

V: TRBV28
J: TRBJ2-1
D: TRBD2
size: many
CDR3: CASSSPGLAGGAVLFF
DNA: TGTGCCAGCAGCTCACCCGGACTAGCGGGGGGGGCCGTCCTGTTCTTC

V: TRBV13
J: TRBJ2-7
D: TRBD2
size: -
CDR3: CASSFTSGGPIYEQYF
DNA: TGTGCCAGCAGCTTTACTAGCGGGGGGCCCATCTACGAGCAGTACTTC

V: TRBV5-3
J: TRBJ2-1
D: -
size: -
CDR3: CARSPPRAVYNEQFF
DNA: TGTGCCAGAAGCCCTCCGCGGGCAGTCTACAATGAGCAGTTCTTC

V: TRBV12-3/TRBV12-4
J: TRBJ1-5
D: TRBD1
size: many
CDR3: CASSRQGASNQPQHF
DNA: TGTGCCAGCAGTCGACAGGGGGCAAGCAATCAGCCCCAGCATTTT

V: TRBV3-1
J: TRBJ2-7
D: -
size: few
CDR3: CASSQAGAYSYEQYF
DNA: TGTGCCAGCAGCCAAGCTGGGGCCTACTCCTACGAGCAGTACTTC

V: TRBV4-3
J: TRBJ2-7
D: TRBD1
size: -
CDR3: CASSQLTGGGYEQYF
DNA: TGCGCCAGCAGCCAACTGACAGGGGGCGGCTACGAGCAGTACTTC

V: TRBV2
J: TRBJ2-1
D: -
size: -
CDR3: CASSFERSSYNEQFF
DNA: TGTGCCAGCAGTTTTGAACGGAGCTCCTACAATGAGCAGTTCTTC

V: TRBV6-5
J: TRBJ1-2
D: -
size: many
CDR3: CASSYGGLYTF
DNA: TGTGCCAGCAGTTACGGGGGGCTCTACACCTTC

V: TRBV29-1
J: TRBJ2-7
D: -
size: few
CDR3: CSVDYGGGDEQYF
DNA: TGCAGCGTCGACTACGGAGGAGGGGACGAGCAGTACTTC

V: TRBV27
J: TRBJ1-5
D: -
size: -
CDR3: CASSLRLRADQPQHF
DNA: TGTGCCAGCAGTTTAAGACTCAGGGCCGATCAGCCCCAGCATTTT

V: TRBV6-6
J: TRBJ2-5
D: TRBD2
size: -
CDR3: CASSAGTTREAQYF
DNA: TGTGCCAGCAGCGCCGGGACTACAAGAGAGGCCCAGTACTTC

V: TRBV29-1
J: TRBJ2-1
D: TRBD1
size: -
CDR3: CSVRTGGSLNEQFF
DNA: TGCAGCGTTAGGACAGGGGGGTCCCTAAATGAGCAGTTCTTC

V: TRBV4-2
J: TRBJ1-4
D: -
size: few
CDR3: CASSPPGSANEKLFF
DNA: TGTGCCAGCAGCCCCCCGGGCAGCGCCAATGAAAAACTGTTTTTT

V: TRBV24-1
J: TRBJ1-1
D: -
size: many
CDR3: CATSDRGGSNTEAFF
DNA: TGTGCCACCAGTGACAGGGGAGGGTCAAACACTGAAGCTTTCTTT